This record covers a single T cell receptor (beta chain). This clone has just a few counts. Its recognized antigen is unknown. Nothing much larger sits one base from this clone, and base qualities are not available. The cohort was made up of approximately 670 healthy bone marrow donors. Cohort members were all nominally healthy when sampled, although unrecorded immune exposures were likely present. The donor was CMV seronegative and belonged to the group of 352 seronegative cohort members. Each donor provided a peripheral blood sample, and peripheral blood mononuclear cells were used for TCR beta sequencing. The Qiagen DNeasy Blood Extraction Kit was used to extract genomic DNA from the blood cell samples. The sample originates from a study of cytomegalovirus exposure and HLA in healthy donors (dated by TCRdb to 2016 to 2017). Looking at the study overall: According to an earlier analysis of around 600 of the donors, 150 million to 200 million T cells yielded roughly 110 million unique TCR beta sequences and about 300 Gb of sequence data. An early release covering over 500 HLA-typed donors comprised approximately 290 gigabases of sequencing data and tens of millions of unique TCR sequences. Among the 398 genotyped donors, around 81% belonged to the genetic ancestry cluster associated with self-reported Caucasian donors. The study aimed to test whether signatures of past pathogen exposure could be identified by cataloging public T cell receptors. Using immunosequencing, the study profiled T cell repertoires from 640 or so subjects and related those repertoires to cytomegalovirus serostatus. A separate validation cohort of some 130 different subjects was used in addition to the approximately 700-subject first cohort. The study combined high-throughput TCR immunosequencing, statistical association of individual TCRs with disease status, and machine learning to predict cytomegalovirus infection status. In a later analysis, previously published TCR beta repertoires from about 640 donors were re-analyzed and high-resolution HLA genotyping was added so that TCR occurrence patterns could be studied. Rather than drawing on any new phenotypic data, the later analysis identified candidate immune exposures from TCR beta sequences and the way those sequences occurred across donors. In an earlier analysis of a few hundred of the donors, high-throughput TCR beta sequencing was used to judge whether each TCR beta V gene segment behaved as functional or pseudogenic. Donor age, sex, ethnicity and CMV serostatus were compiled together with the repertoire data. A later genetic analysis took genome-wide SNP genotypes for 398 of the 666 donors and used that subset as a discovery cohort. Every repertoire in the discovery cohort had been generated on one and the same sequencing platform. HLA typing covered class I and class II loci at four-digit resolution. The number of typed donors differed by locus: roughly 629-640 for A, B, C, DRB1 and DQB1; 522 for DQA1; 606 for DPA1; and some 430 for DPB1. A few DR-DQ haplotypes were handled as single units for association and clustering because linkage in the cohort was strong. Among over 350 genotyped donors of the cohort, an average of around 240,000 unique TCR beta nucleotide sequences were sequenced per donor, roughly 20% of them non-productive. General study outcomes and caveats: Only TCR beta chains were sequenced in this cohort, and the absence of alpha or paired-chain data limited detectable features. Because HLA typing was unavailable for some donors at each locus, only the typed subset was used in association tests. Three of the identified cytomegalovirus-associated TCR beta chains were confirmed in vitro to be specific for cytomegalovirus antigens. In a later analysis, TCR association rates were found to vary across HLA loci, with the most associated TCRs seen for DRB1 alleles and the fewest for HLA-C alleles. An association between a missense DCLRE1C variant and V-gene and J-gene trimming of TCR beta chains was found in a later genetic analysis and replicated in an independent cohort. A further reported finding was that TCR beta sequences accurately predicted the HLA-A and HLA-B alleles for most subjects in the first cohort. According to the authors, the approach could potentially be generalized to other disease states and immunological phenotypes. The classifier was reported to diagnose cytomegalovirus status with high specificity and sensitivity in both the original cohort and the validation cohort. In a later analysis, most CMV-associated TCR beta chains were found to appear HLA-restricted, with HLA associations seemingly driven largely by CMV exposure. A later genetic analysis reported fewer N-insertions in productive TCRs among donors in an Asian-associated ancestry cluster than the roughly 700-donor mean. Immune exposure information for the cohort was limited to CMV serostatus. In a later analysis, HLA-associated TCR beta chains showed more clonal expansion and lower generation probabilities than non-associated chains that were equally common. Linkage disequilibrium might explain the correlated functional status among segregating V segments, but an unknown experimental factor could not be ruled out. Strong co-occurrence of HLA alleles, especially DR and DQ, made assigning TCR associations to individual alleles difficult. An earlier analysis of approximately 600 of the donors showed that most TCR beta V segments appeared in productive rearrangements either about 90% or about 30% of the time, which broadly matched IMGT annotations. Roughly uniform sequencing depth across donors was assumed in presence/absence analyses, although this assumption may not hold. A cluster of highly shared sequence variants was judged likely to be a technical artifact of the sequencing pipeline. Because counts were too low, some 17 rarely observed V segments, including chromosome 9 orphons, were excluded from the earlier analysis of a few hundred of the donors. In a later analysis, around 17,000 TCR beta sequences were associated with specific HLA alleles at a false discovery rate of 0.05. In a later analysis, several top co-occurrence clusters were reported to appear linked to parvovirus B19, influenza, CMV and Epstein-Barr virus. The study gave a list of roughly 150 TCR beta chains associated with cytomegalovirus. Most TCR sequences were seen in very few donors, while some public TCRs were found in many individuals.

The library was made by the immunoSEQ multiplex PCR assay. For the multiplex PCR, a mixture combining 60 forward primers for TCR Vbeta segments and 13 reverse primers for TCR Jbeta segments was used. A multiplex PCR assay on genomic DNA amplified the CDR3 region of rearranged TCR beta genes. Amplified TCR beta libraries were sequenced as 87-base-pair reads on the Illumina HiSeq System. The authors' pipeline ran thus. Across the 670 or so repertoires, a later analysis counted tens of millions of unique TCR beta chains, roughly 11 million of which were shared by at least two donors. Raw reads were error-corrected and collapsed into unique sequences with a nearest-neighbor algorithm that merged closely related sequences to remove PCR and sequencing errors. Alignment of CDR3 sequences to IMGT reference sequences was used to assign V, D and J gene segments. For a sequence to be retained, a match of at least six nucleotides to both a V gene segment and a J gene segment was required. A rearrangement was called productive if the CDR3 had no stop codons and remained in frame with V and J, and every other rearrangement was called non-productive. Following IMGT convention, CDR3 was defined as the stretch from the second conserved V-encoded cysteine to the conserved J-encoded phenylalanine. The earlier analysis of 587 of the donors excluded any sequence lacking an unambiguous match to a single V gene segment. An earlier analysis of fewer than 750 of the donors classified V segments as functional when productive rearrangements were above 56.7% and as segregating when the standard deviation between donors was above 5%. A statistical classification framework was built to diagnose cytomegalovirus status from the catalog of TCR beta chain sequences. In a later analysis, V and J genes were assigned by comparing TCR nucleotide sequences against IMGT/GENE-DB human TR gene sequences. Using the TCRdist pipeline, a later analysis assigned CDR3 sequences along with most-parsimonious VDJ recombination scenarios. In a later analysis, every TCR beta chain was defined by the combination of its CDR3 amino acid sequence and its V-gene family, and reads without a unique V-gene family were dropped. As a way to deal with suspected cross-contamination and a sequencing artifact, a later analysis dropped approximately 590 nucleotide sequences that were highly shared and had low generation probability. For each public chain, a later analysis derived a clonal expansion index from normalized ranks of inferred template counts within each repertoire. A later analysis computed generation probabilities with a VDJ recombination model fitted to out-of-frame rearrangements, and checked the results against IGoR. A later analysis scored TCR-TCR, TCR-HLA and TCR-CMV co-occurrence with hypergeometric tests, applying a repertoire-size bias correction to TCR pairs. False discovery rates were estimated in a later analysis by permuting HLA or CMV assignments 20 times. In a later analysis, co-occurring TCRs were grouped using DBSCAN, and TCRdist sequence similarity was added for clustering within HLA-allele-positive subsets. Repertoires with fewer than 30,000 or more than 120,000 public chains were left out of co-occurrence clustering, as were roughly five repertoires with anomalous nucleotide sharing. TCRdb retrieved this table from immuneACCESS and kept in-frame rearrangements only. Not all clones are present; in checked studies, unresolved V genes account for under half, and no reason is known for the remainder. V, J and clone size are those of that table, while D and trimming were read from the DNA. The sample table lists some 180,000 clones, 75% to 90% of them with a count of one. The top ten clones comprise about 2.2% of the sample.

The source material was PBMCs. This sequence originates from a male donor in good health and CMV-seronegative.

DNA sequence: TGTGCCAGCAGTCCCAGACTAGCGGGGGTTGTGAGCTCCTACAATGAGCAGTTCTTC. Its translation is CASSPRLAGVVSSYNEQFF. The V and J segments used are TRBV27 and TRBJ2-1; 12 bases in the middle match TRBD2. Per the germline V gene (reference sequence), MNHEY is the CDR1 and SMNVEV is the CDR2. The CDR3 holds 19 amino acids from the cysteine to the phenylalanine. Just the 57-base CDR3 DNA is kept, in frame starting at base 1. V loses 5 bases at its end and J loses 0 bases; junction bases beyond the gene matches: 11.